The T cell receptor beta chain described here comes from a study of T-cell memory formation after mild COVID-19. Points from the study as a whole: The study detected some responding clones in pre-infection memory, suggesting cross-reactive memory joined. CD4+ contracting clones were found mainly in CM and EM, and CD8+ ones in EMRA.

This clonotype was observed a handful of times. The antigen is not known. The CDR3 runs 12 residues. Trimming pared 2 bases from V and 6 bases from J, leaving 5 bases between. From germline, CDR1 is LGHDT and CDR2 YNNKEL (reference sequence). The TCR alpha and TCR beta cDNA libraries, bearing sample barcodes and UMIs, were generated by 5'RACE using constant-segment primers. MiXCR was run by TCRdb on the 5' RACE reads, yielding one entry per CDR3 protein. The table shows more than 150,000 distinct CDR3 sequences, with less than 20% occurring only once. V usage is TRBV3-1 and J usage is TRBJ2-1; D gene unclear. Sequencing was carried out using PBMCs or a T cell subset sorted from them (not recorded which). The receptor comes from a man younger than 35 who had mild COVID-19 (a few samples of this study predate the infection). Cell type and time point are not known. The CDR3 loop is CASSQNGNEQFF. The CDR3 nucleotides are TGTGCCAGCAGCCAAAACGGCAATGAGCAGTTCTTC.